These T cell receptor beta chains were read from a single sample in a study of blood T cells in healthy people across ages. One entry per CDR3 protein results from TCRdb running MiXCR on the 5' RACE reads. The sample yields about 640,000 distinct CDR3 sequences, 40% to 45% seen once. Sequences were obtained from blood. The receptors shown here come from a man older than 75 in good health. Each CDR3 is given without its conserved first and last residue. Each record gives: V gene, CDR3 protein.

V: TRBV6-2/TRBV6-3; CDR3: ASRPGTVYEQY
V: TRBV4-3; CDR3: ASSQDTFSYEQY
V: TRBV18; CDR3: ASSPYGKREKDEQY
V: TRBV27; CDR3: ASSLAPFGGGASRLSNEQF
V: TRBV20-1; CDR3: SARVPPTSEQF
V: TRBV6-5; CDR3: ASNREAGTATYEQY
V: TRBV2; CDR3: ASRSYSYEQY
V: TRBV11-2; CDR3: ASRSGLAGTYYNEQF
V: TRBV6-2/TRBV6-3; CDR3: ASSSTGGLAGGPTYEQY
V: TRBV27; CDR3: ASSTSARGRTEAF
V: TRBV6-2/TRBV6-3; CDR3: ASSYEDTGSNEQY
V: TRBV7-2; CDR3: ASSPNKISDTQY
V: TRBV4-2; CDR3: ASSRSGTGGDEQF
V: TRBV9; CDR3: ASSEGAGEQY
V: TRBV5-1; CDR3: ASSPTEGYGYT
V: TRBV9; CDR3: ASTPVGRKDEQF
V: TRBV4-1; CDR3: ASSQRGTYEQY
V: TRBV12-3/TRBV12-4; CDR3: ASSLPTANTGELF
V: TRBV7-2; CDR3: ASYSPGTGSHEQY
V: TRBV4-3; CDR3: ASSIASSDTQY
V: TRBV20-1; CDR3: SARETGSSVQF
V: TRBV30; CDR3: AWNRRGYEQY
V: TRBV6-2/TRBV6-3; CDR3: ASKPSGTGFYEQY
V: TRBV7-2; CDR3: ASRLASRGTREQY
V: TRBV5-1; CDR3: ASSSDRGSGGYT
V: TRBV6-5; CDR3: ASSDSPSYEQY
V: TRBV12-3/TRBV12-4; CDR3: ASSLALGQGEQY
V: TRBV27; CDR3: ASSLVTRLAGVSYEQY
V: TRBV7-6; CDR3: ASSLGGQGRSEQS
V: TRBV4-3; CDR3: ASSQHSRGGQDTQY
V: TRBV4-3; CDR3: ASSQYFSNQPQH
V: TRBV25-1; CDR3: ASSEYSQSGANVLT
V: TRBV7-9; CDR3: AQDYKTRPSEANVLT
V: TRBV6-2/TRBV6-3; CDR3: ASSSDWIWPTYEQY
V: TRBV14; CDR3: ASSQASSGVGYT